This TCR beta chain was captured by sequencing in a study of cytomegalovirus exposure and HLA in healthy donors. PCR amplification relied on 60 Vbeta primers (plus 13 Jbeta primers). Sequenced by immunoSEQ multiplex PCR; TCRdb stores in-frame clones only, minus some. The sample includes fewer than 120,000 clones, 65% to 80% of them seen just once. The CDR3 runs 16 residues. Germline CDR1 reads WNHNN; CDR2 reads SYGVQD (reference sequence). V shed 1 base and J 4 bases; nucleotides not matched to a gene: 4. Comment on this clone: Its antigen is still unknown.

Points from the study as a whole: As was reported, the HLA-A and HLA-B alleles of most subjects were accurately predicted from TCR beta sequences.

This clonotype was obtained from a man aged 30 to 39 in good health and CMV-seropositive. Sequencing was performed on PBMCs. The chain couples TRBV10-1 to TRBJ2-1; 10 positions match TRBD2. This CDR3 is CASSEFQTSGYNEQFF. CDR3 sequence (DNA): TGCGCCAGCAGTGAGTTTCAGACTAGCGGGTACAATGAGCAGTTCTTC.